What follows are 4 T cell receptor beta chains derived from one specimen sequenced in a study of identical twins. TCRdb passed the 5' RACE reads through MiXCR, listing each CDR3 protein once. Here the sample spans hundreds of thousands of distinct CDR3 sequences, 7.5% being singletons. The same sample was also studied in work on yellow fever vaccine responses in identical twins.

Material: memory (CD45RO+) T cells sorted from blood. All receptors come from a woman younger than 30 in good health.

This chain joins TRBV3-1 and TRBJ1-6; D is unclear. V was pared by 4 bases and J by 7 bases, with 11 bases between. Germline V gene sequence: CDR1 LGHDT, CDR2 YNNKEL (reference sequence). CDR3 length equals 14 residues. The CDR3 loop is CASSPFGENSPLHF. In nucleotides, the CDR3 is TGTGCCAGCAGCCCGTTCGGCGAGAATTCACCCCTCCACTTT.

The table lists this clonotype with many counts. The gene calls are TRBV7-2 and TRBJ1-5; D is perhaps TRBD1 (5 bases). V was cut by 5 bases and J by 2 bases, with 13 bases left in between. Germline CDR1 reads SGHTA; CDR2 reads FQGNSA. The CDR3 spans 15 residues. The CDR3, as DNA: TGTGCCAGCAGCCGAACGGCGACAGGCAATCAGCCCCAGCATTTT. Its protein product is CASSRTATGNQPQHF. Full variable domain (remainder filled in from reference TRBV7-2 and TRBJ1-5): GAGVSQSPSNKVTEKGKDVELRCDPISGHTALYWYRQSLGQGLEFLIYFQGNSAPDKSGLPSDRFSAERTGGSVSTLTIQRTQQEDSAVYLCASSRTATGNQPQHFGDGTRLSIL.

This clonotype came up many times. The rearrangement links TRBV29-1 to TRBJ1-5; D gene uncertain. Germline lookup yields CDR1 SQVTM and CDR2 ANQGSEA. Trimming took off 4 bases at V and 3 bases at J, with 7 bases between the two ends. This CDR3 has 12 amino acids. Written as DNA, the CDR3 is TGCAGCGTTGGGGGTCTCAATCAGCCCCAGCATTTT. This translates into CSVGGLNQPQHF.

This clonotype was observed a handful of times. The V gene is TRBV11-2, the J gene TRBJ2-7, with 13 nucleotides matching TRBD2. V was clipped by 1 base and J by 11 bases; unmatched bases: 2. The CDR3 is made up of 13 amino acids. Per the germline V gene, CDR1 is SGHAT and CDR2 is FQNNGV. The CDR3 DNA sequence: TGTGCCAGCAGCTTAGCTGGACTAGCGGGGGAGTACTTC. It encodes CASSLAGLAGEYF.